This TCR beta chain was identified during a study of cytomegalovirus exposure and HLA in healthy donors. Study in general: There were 75 million to 95 million unique TCRs (from HLA-typed donors) in an early data release.

Study results and caveats: Reports described diagnosis of cytomegalovirus status by the classifier as highly specific and sensitive.

CDR3 size: 17 residues. The J segment lost 1 base and the V segment lost 4 bases, leaving 9 bases of the junction unmatched. CDR1 SGHKS and CDR2 YYEKEE come from the germline V gene (reference sequence). As concerns this clone: Its matching antigen is unknown.

Nominal health characterized the donors when sampled, though unrecorded immune exposures were likely. PCR primers comprised 60 Vbeta and 13 Jbeta primers. TCRdb keeps only in-frame clones here, not all; method: immunoSEQ multiplex PCR. The table includes about 78,000 clones, under 90% detected once. Sequenced sample: PBMCs. The gene calls are TRBV5-5 and TRBJ2-7; 12 nucleotides line up with TRBD2. The sequence was collected from a man between 45 and 60 years old in good health and CMV-seropositive. The CDR3 is CASSAAETSGSSYEQYF. The CDR3 DNA is TGTGCCAGCAGCGCGGCCGAGACTAGCGGGAGTTCCTACGAGCAGTACTTC.